This is a list of T cell receptor beta chains from one sample in a study of shared clonotypes between healthy human individuals. Using immunoSEQ multiplex PCR, the repertoire was profiled, and TCRdb retains in-frame clones only, with some absent. The sample shows about 820,000 clones, 80% to 95% of them seen only once. Sequencing input: naive CD8+ T cells sorted from blood. The source is a man aged 25-45 years in good health. Each CDR3 is given with its conserved first and last residue. Each record gives: J gene, D gene, clone size, V gene, CDR3 DNA, CDR3 protein. D genes are given only for firm matches. Expanded clones get a size class; other rows say once, few or many, or leave the size out.

j_gene: TRBJ2-1
d_gene: NA
abundance: NA
v_gene: TRBV29-1
CDR3nt: TGCAGCGTGACCGGGACCGCGAGCTCCTACAATGAGCAGTTCTTC
CDR3aa: CSVTGTASSYNEQFF

j_gene: TRBJ2-5
d_gene: NA
abundance: NA
v_gene: TRBV18
CDR3nt: TGTGCCAGCTCACCACCGGGGGATCAAGAGACCCAGTACTTC
CDR3aa: CASSPPGDQETQYF

j_gene: TRBJ2-7
d_gene: TRBD1
abundance: NA
v_gene: TRBV5-4
CDR3nt: TGTGCCAGCAGCCCTACGGGGACAGGGCTCAACGAGCAGTACTTC
CDR3aa: CASSPTGTGLNEQYF

j_gene: TRBJ2-7
d_gene: NA
abundance: NA
v_gene: TRBV5-1
CDR3nt: TGCGCCAGCAGCTTGGGGGGGCCAAGAGCAGGTTTCGAGCAGTACTTC
CDR3aa: CASSLGGPRAGFEQYF

j_gene: TRBJ2-1
d_gene: NA
abundance: NA
v_gene: TRBV6-5
CDR3nt: TGTGCCAGCATGTTGGACTGGGGGAGGTACAATGAGCAGTTCTTC
CDR3aa: CASMLDWGRYNEQFF

j_gene: TRBJ2-7
d_gene: NA
abundance: NA
v_gene: TRBV28
CDR3nt: TGTGCCAGCAGTATATCCCTGACAGCATACTACGAGCAGTACTTC
CDR3aa: CASSISLTAYYEQYF

j_gene: TRBJ2-7
d_gene: NA
abundance: NA
v_gene: TRBV5-6
CDR3nt: TGTGCCAGCAGCTTGTTGGCCGAGCAGTACTTC
CDR3aa: CASSLLAEQYF

j_gene: TRBJ1-2
d_gene: NA
abundance: NA
v_gene: TRBV2
CDR3nt: TGTGCCAGCAAGGGGACCTACTATGGCTACACCTTC
CDR3aa: CASKGTYYGYTF

j_gene: TRBJ2-1
d_gene: TRBD2
abundance: NA
v_gene: TRBV27
CDR3nt: TGTGCCACAGCCGAAGGTACCCGGGAGGGCCTCGATGAGCAGTTCTTC
CDR3aa: CATAEGTREGLDEQFF

j_gene: TRBJ1-4
d_gene: NA
abundance: NA
v_gene: TRBV2
CDR3nt: TGTGCCAGCAGTGACCCCAGGATTGGTATCGTAACTAATGAAAAACTGTTTTTT
CDR3aa: CASSDPRIGIVTNEKLFF

j_gene: TRBJ2-5
d_gene: NA
abundance: NA
v_gene: TRBV14
CDR3nt: TGTGCCAGCAGCCAGCCCACGACAGGTCGAGAGACCCAGTACTTC
CDR3aa: CASSQPTTGRETQYF

j_gene: TRBJ2-1
d_gene: TRBD1
abundance: NA
v_gene: TRBV25-1
CDR3nt: TGTGCCAGCAGTACTGCAGGGGGCAAGCGAGACAATGAGCAGTTCTTC
CDR3aa: CASSTAGGKRDNEQFF

j_gene: TRBJ2-7
d_gene: TRBD1
abundance: NA
v_gene: TRBV28
CDR3nt: TGTGCCAGCAGTTACGGGGGATACGGGACAGGGTTTTACGAGCAGTACTTC
CDR3aa: CASSYGGYGTGFYEQYF

j_gene: TRBJ2-5
d_gene: TRBD2
abundance: NA
v_gene: TRBV7-9
CDR3nt: TGTGCCAGCAGCTTTATGAGCGGGAGAAGTAGAGAGACCCAGTACTTC
CDR3aa: CASSFMSGRSRETQYF

j_gene: TRBJ2-7
d_gene: TRBD1
abundance: NA
v_gene: TRBV29-1
CDR3nt: TGCAGCGTTCTCATAATAGGGACAGAGTTCTACGAGCAGTACTTC
CDR3aa: CSVLIIGTEFYEQYF

j_gene: TRBJ2-2
d_gene: TRBD2
abundance: many
v_gene: TRBV19
CDR3nt: TGTGCCAGTAGTATACGGGCGGGGGCCGGGGAGCTGTTTTTT
CDR3aa: CASSIRAGAGELFF

j_gene: TRBJ2-1
d_gene: TRBD1
abundance: NA
v_gene: TRBV5-1
CDR3nt: TGCGCCAGCAGTTTAGACAGGGGGCGCTTCAATGAGCAGTTCTTC
CDR3aa: CASSLDRGRFNEQFF

j_gene: TRBJ2-5
d_gene: NA
abundance: NA
v_gene: TRBV27
CDR3nt: TGTGCCAGCAGCCCTCCTCGGATCGGAGGCTGGGAGACCCAGTACTTC
CDR3aa: CASSPPRIGGWETQYF

j_gene: TRBJ2-7
d_gene: NA
abundance: NA
v_gene: TRBV4-1
CDR3nt: TGCGCCAGCAGCCAGGGTTTTCCGGGAGTAGCAGAGCAGTACTTC
CDR3aa: CASSQGFPGVAEQYF

j_gene: TRBJ2-1
d_gene: NA
abundance: NA
v_gene: TRBV10-3
CDR3nt: TGTGCCATCAGTGAGTCGAGGGGGTCAGGTAACAATGAGCAGTTCTTC
CDR3aa: CAISESRGSGNNEQFF

j_gene: TRBJ2-5
d_gene: TRBD2
abundance: NA
v_gene: TRBV25-1
CDR3nt: TGTGCCAGCCGGACGACTAGCGGAGAACAAGAGACCCAGTACTTC
CDR3aa: CASRTTSGEQETQYF

j_gene: TRBJ2-2
d_gene: NA
abundance: NA
v_gene: TRBV7-7
CDR3nt: TGTGCTAGCAGCTCCAACCTTCAAATGGACACCGGGGAGCTGTTTTTT
CDR3aa: CASSSNLQMDTGELFF

j_gene: TRBJ2-3
d_gene: TRBD2
abundance: NA
v_gene: TRBV28
CDR3nt: TGTGCCAGCAGTCCCGGACTAGCGGGAGGGGGAGATACGCAGTATTTT
CDR3aa: CASSPGLAGGGDTQYF

j_gene: TRBJ2-1
d_gene: TRBD2
abundance: NA
v_gene: TRBV19
CDR3nt: TGTGCCAGTGGGACTAGCGGGTACAATGAGCAGTTCTTC
CDR3aa: CASGTSGYNEQFF

j_gene: TRBJ2-3
d_gene: TRBD1
abundance: NA
v_gene: TRBV14
CDR3nt: TGTGCCAGCAGCCAATGGGACAGTTTCACAGATACGCAGTATTTT
CDR3aa: CASSQWDSFTDTQYF

j_gene: TRBJ2-7
d_gene: TRBD2
abundance: NA
v_gene: TRBV9
CDR3nt: TGTGCCAGCAGCACAGGACTAGCGGGAACTGAGGAGCAGTACTTC
CDR3aa: CASSTGLAGTEEQYF

j_gene: TRBJ1-2
d_gene: NA
abundance: NA
v_gene: TRBV19
CDR3nt: TGTGCCAGTAGTAGCCGGGACCCCTATGGCTACACCTTC
CDR3aa: CASSSRDPYGYTF

j_gene: TRBJ2-2
d_gene: NA
abundance: NA
v_gene: TRBV7-2
CDR3nt: TGTGGCCAGGATCTCACCGGGGAGCTGTTTTTT
CDR3aa: CGQDLTGELFF

j_gene: TRBJ1-1
d_gene: NA
abundance: NA
v_gene: TRBV19
CDR3nt: TGTGCCAGTAGTATAGTAGTCGATTCTGAAGCTTTCTTT
CDR3aa: CASSIVVDSEAFF

j_gene: TRBJ2-7
d_gene: NA
abundance: NA
v_gene: TRBV30
CDR3nt: TGTGCCTGGAGTGCCCCAGCTCAGGGTTTTCCCTACGAGCAGTACTTC
CDR3aa: CAWSAPAQGFPYEQYF

j_gene: TRBJ2-1
d_gene: NA
abundance: NA
v_gene: TRBV10-3
CDR3nt: TGTGCCATCAGTGAGTCTGAAGTGGGCTCCCTCTATGAGCAGTTCTTC
CDR3aa: CAISESEVGSLYEQFF

j_gene: TRBJ1-5
d_gene: NA
abundance: NA
v_gene: TRBV5-6
CDR3nt: TGTGCCAGCAGCTTGGGAATGGGTGGGAATAGCAATCAGCCCCAGCATTTT
CDR3aa: CASSLGMGGNSNQPQHF

j_gene: TRBJ1-5
d_gene: NA
abundance: NA
v_gene: TRBV27
CDR3nt: TGTGCCAGCTCGGAGACAGGCTTAAATAGCAATCAGCCCCAGCATTTT
CDR3aa: CASSETGLNSNQPQHF

j_gene: TRBJ2-7
d_gene: NA
abundance: NA
v_gene: TRBV7-8
CDR3nt: TGTGCCAGCAGCCTATTGTTGGTCTCCTACGAGCAGTACTTC
CDR3aa: CASSLLLVSYEQYF

j_gene: TRBJ1-5
d_gene: TRBD1
abundance: once
v_gene: TRBV7-8
CDR3nt: TGTGCCAGCAGCTTATATTCACCGGGACAGGGACCATATAGCAATCAGCCCCAGCATTTT
CDR3aa: CASSLYSPGQGPYSNQPQHF

j_gene: TRBJ2-1
d_gene: NA
abundance: NA
v_gene: TRBV11-2
CDR3nt: TGTGCCAGCAGCTTAGATCCTGGACATGAGCAGTTCTTC
CDR3aa: CASSLDPGHEQFF

j_gene: TRBJ2-2
d_gene: NA
abundance: NA
v_gene: TRBV27
CDR3nt: TGTGCCAGCAGTTTATCGCCCGCCGGGGAGCTGTTTTTT
CDR3aa: CASSLSPAGELFF

j_gene: TRBJ2-1
d_gene: NA
abundance: NA
v_gene: TRBV7-2
CDR3nt: TGTGCCAGCAGCCCTACGGACTACCTATACAATGAGCAGTTCTTC
CDR3aa: CASSPTDYLYNEQFF

j_gene: TRBJ2-7
d_gene: NA
abundance: NA
v_gene: TRBV13
CDR3nt: TGTGCCAGCAGCTTAAGCGGCAGGGCCTACGAGCAGTACTTC
CDR3aa: CASSLSGRAYEQYF

j_gene: TRBJ2-1
d_gene: NA
abundance: NA
v_gene: TRBV7-9
CDR3nt: TGTGCCAGCAGCCTTGACAGCGACTACTACAATGAGCAGTTCTTC
CDR3aa: CASSLDSDYYNEQFF

j_gene: TRBJ2-7
d_gene: NA
abundance: NA
v_gene: TRBV20-1
CDR3nt: TGCAGTGCTAGAACCCGGGACGGTTTCTACTTC
CDR3aa: CSARTRDGFYF

j_gene: TRBJ2-1
d_gene: TRBD2
abundance: NA
v_gene: TRBV29-1
CDR3nt: TGCAGCGTGGGGACTAGCATGGGCAATGAGCAGTTCTTC
CDR3aa: CSVGTSMGNEQFF

j_gene: TRBJ2-7
d_gene: NA
abundance: NA
v_gene: TRBV6-5
CDR3nt: TGTGCCAGCAGTTACGGGGAGGCGCCCTACGAGCAGTACTTC
CDR3aa: CASSYGEAPYEQYF

j_gene: TRBJ2-7
d_gene: TRBD2
abundance: NA
v_gene: TRBV25-1
CDR3nt: TGTGCCAGCAGTGCCTTAGGGACTAGCGGGAGTACATACGAGCAGTACTTC
CDR3aa: CASSALGTSGSTYEQYF

j_gene: TRBJ2-7
d_gene: TRBD2
abundance: many
v_gene: TRBV4-1
CDR3nt: TGCGCCAGCAGCCATGCAGCGGGAGCTAGGTCCTACGAGCAGTACTTC
CDR3aa: CASSHAAGARSYEQYF

j_gene: TRBJ2-5
d_gene: NA
abundance: NA
v_gene: TRBV28
CDR3nt: TGTGCCAGCCACCCCCCCGGGTCAAAGACCCAGTACTTC
CDR3aa: CASHPPGSKTQYF

j_gene: TRBJ2-1
d_gene: NA
abundance: NA
v_gene: TRBV7-8
CDR3nt: TGTGCCAGCAGCTTAGCCGGCTTTGACAATGAGCAGTTCTTC
CDR3aa: CASSLAGFDNEQFF

j_gene: TRBJ2-7
d_gene: NA
abundance: NA
v_gene: TRBV7-9
CDR3nt: TGTGCCAGCAGCCCGCTGCCTGGTCACGAGCAGTACTTC
CDR3aa: CASSPLPGHEQYF

j_gene: TRBJ2-1
d_gene: NA
abundance: NA
v_gene: TRBV7-9
CDR3nt: TGTGCCAGCAGCAGCGGTGGGGGTGAGCAGTTCTTC
CDR3aa: CASSSGGGEQFF

j_gene: TRBJ1-3
d_gene: NA
abundance: NA
v_gene: TRBV4-1
CDR3nt: TGCGCCAGCAGGAGCCCAGGGGCGGGGGGAAACACCATATATTTT
CDR3aa: CASRSPGAGGNTIYF

j_gene: TRBJ1-5
d_gene: TRBD1
abundance: NA
v_gene: TRBV29-1
CDR3nt: TGCAGCGTTGAAACAGGGGACCTCAATCAGCCCCAGCATTTT
CDR3aa: CSVETGDLNQPQHF

j_gene: TRBJ2-1
d_gene: NA
abundance: NA
v_gene: TRBV9
CDR3nt: TGTGCCAGCAGCGTATGGGGCAGAGGGTACAATGAGCAGTTCTTC
CDR3aa: CASSVWGRGYNEQFF

j_gene: TRBJ2-3
d_gene: TRBD2
abundance: NA
v_gene: TRBV27
CDR3nt: TGTGCCAGCAGTTTCCCGACTAGCGGGAGAAGCACAGATACGCAGTATTTT
CDR3aa: CASSFPTSGRSTDTQYF

j_gene: TRBJ2-2
d_gene: TRBD1
abundance: NA
v_gene: TRBV27
CDR3nt: TGTGCCAGCACGACAGGGGGCTGGTCCAACACCGGGGAGCTGTTTTTT
CDR3aa: CASTTGGWSNTGELFF

j_gene: TRBJ2-1
d_gene: TRBD1
abundance: NA
v_gene: TRBV4-1
CDR3nt: TGCGCCAGCAGGGGGGGGACAGGGATGATGAATGAGCAGTTCTTC
CDR3aa: CASRGGTGMMNEQFF

j_gene: TRBJ2-7
d_gene: NA
abundance: few
v_gene: TRBV4-1
CDR3nt: TGCGCCAGCAGCCAAGACAACGAGCAGTACTTC
CDR3aa: CASSQDNEQYF

j_gene: TRBJ1-1
d_gene: NA
abundance: NA
v_gene: TRBV19
CDR3nt: TGTGCCAGTAGCCCGACCGTGGACACTGAAGCTTTCTTT
CDR3aa: CASSPTVDTEAFF

j_gene: TRBJ2-7
d_gene: TRBD1
abundance: NA
v_gene: TRBV19
CDR3nt: TGTGCCACCCGACAGGGACGGTACGAGCAGTACTTC
CDR3aa: CATRQGRYEQYF